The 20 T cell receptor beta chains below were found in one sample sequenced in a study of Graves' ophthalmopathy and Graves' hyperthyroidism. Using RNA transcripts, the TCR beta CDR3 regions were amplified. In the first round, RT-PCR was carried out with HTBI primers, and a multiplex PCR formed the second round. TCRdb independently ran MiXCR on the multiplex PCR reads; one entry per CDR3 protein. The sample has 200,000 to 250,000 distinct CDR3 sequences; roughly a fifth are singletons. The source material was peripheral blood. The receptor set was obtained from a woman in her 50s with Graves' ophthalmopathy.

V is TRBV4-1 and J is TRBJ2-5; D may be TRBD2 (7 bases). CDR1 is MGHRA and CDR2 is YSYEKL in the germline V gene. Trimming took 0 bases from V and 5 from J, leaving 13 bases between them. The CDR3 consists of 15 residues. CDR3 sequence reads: CASSQDPEGGETQYF. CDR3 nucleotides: TGCGCCAGCAGCCAAGATCCGGAGGGGGGGGAGACCCAGTACTTC.

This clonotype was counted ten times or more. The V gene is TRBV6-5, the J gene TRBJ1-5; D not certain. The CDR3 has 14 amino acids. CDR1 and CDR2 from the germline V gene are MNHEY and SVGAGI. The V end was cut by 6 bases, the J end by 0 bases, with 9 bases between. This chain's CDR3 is CASSGNLSNQPQHF. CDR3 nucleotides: TGTGCCAGCAGCGGGAACCTTAGCAATCAGCCCCAGCATTTT.

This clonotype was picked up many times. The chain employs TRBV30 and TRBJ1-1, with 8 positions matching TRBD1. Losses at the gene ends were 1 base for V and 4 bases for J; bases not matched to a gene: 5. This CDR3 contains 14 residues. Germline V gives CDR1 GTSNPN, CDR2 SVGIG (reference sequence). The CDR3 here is CAWSGDRGATEAFF. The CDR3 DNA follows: TGTGCCTGGAGTGGAGACAGGGGAGCCACTGAAGCTTTCTTT.

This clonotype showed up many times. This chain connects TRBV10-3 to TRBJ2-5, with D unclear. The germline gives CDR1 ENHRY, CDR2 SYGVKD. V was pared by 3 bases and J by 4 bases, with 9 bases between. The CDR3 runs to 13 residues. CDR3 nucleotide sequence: TGTGCCATCAGTGATGGGGTTTTAGAGACCCAGTACTTC. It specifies CAISDGVLETQYF.

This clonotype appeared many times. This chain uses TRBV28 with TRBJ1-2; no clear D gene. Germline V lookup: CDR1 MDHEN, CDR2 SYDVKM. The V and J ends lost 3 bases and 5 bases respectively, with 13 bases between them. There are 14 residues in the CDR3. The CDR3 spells CASSFGPNRYGYTF. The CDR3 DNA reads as TGTGCCAGCAGTTTTGGGCCTAACCGATATGGCTACACCTTC.

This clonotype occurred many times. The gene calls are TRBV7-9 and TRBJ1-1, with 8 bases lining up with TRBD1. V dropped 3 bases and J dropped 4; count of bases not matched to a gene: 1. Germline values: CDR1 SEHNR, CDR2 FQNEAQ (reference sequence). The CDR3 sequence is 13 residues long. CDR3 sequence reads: CASSFQGATEAFF. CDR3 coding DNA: TGTGCCAGCAGCTTTCAGGGGGCCACTGAAGCTTTCTTT.

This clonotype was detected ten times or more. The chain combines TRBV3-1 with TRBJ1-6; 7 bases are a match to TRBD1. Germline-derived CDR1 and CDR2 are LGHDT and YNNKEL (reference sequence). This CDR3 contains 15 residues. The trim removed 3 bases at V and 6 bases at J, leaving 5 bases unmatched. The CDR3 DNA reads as TGTGCCAGCAGCCACGACAGGGCTGGTAATTCACCCCTCCACTTT. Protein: CASSHDRAGNSPLHF.

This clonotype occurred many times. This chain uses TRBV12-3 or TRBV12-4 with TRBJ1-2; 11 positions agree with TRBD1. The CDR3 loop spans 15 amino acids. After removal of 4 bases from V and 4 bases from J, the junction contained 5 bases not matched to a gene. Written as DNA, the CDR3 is TGTGCCAGCAGTTCGGGACAGGGGGAGGGCTATGGCTACACCTTC. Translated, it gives CASSSGQGEGYGYTF.

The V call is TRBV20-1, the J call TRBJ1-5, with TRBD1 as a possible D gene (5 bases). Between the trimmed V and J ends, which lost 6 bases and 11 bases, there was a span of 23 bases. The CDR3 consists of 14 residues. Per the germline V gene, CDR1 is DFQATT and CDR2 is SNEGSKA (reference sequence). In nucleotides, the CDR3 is TGCAGTGCCTCCGCCAGGGATTTGGTGTCGGCCCAGCATTTT. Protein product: CSASARDLVSAQHF.

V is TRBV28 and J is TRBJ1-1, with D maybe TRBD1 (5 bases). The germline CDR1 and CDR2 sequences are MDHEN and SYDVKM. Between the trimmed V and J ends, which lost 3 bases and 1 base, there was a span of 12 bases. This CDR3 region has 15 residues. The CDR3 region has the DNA TGTGCCAGCAGTTTGCGGGGCGAGGGGAACACTGAAGCTTTCTTT. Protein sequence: CASSLRGEGNTEAFF.

Here the CDR3 DNA reads TGTGCCAGCAGTTTAACGGGAGGGCAAGAGACCCAGTACTTC. Its translation is CASSLTGGQETQYF. J is TRBJ2-5 and V is TRBV12-3 or TRBV12-4; 8 bases match TRBD2. CDR3 length equals 14 residues. With V trimmed by 2 bases and J by 2 bases, 1 base remained unmatched.

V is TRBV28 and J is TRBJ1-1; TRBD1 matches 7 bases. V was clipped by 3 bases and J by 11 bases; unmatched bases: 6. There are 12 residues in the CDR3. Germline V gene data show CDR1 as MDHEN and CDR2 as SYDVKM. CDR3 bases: TGTGCCAGCAGTTTGGAAGGGGGCCTGGCTTTCTTT. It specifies CASSLEGGLAFF.

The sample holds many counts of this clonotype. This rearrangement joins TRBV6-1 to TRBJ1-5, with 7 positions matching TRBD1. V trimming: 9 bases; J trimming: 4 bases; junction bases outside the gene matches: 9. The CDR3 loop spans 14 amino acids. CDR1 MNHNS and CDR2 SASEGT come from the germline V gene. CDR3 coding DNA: TGTGCCAGTACCTCCAGGGGGGAAAATCAGCCCCAGCATTTT. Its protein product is CASTSRGENQPQHF.

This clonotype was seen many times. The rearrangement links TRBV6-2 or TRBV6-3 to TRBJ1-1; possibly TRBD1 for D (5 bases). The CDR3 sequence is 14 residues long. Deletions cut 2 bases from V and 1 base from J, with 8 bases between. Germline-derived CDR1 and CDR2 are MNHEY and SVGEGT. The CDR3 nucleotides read TGTGCCAGCAGTTACGGGGGAACGAACACTGAAGCTTTCTTT. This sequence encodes CASSYGGTNTEAFF.

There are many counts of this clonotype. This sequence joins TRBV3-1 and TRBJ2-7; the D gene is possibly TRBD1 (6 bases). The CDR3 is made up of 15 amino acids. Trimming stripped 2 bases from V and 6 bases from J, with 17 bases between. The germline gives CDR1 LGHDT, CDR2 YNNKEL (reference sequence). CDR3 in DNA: TGTGCCAGCAGCCAATCCGGGACAATGGCCCTCGAGCAGTACTTC. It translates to CASSQSGTMALEQYF.

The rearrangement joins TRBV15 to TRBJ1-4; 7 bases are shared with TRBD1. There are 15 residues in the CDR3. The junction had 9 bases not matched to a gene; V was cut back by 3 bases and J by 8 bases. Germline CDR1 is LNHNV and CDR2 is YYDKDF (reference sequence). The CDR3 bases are TGTGCCACCAGCAGCAAACAGGGGTTTGGAGAAAAACTGTTTTTT. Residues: CATSSKQGFGEKLFF.

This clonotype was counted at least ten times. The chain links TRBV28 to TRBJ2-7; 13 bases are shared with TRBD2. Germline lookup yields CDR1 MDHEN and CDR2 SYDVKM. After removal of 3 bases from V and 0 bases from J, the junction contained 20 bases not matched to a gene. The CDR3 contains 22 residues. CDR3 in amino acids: CASSFGPNLTGTSGKTSYEQYF. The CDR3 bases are TGTGCCAGCAGTTTTGGCCCGAACCTAACCGGGACTAGCGGGAAGACCTCCTACGAGCAGTACTTC.

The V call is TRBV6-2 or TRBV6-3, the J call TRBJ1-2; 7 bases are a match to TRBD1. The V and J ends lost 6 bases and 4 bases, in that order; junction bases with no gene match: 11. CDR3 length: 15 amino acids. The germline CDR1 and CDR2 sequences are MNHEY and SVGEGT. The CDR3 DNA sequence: TGTGCCAGCAGCACGGTAGGGGGCGCGGGCTATGGCTACACCTTC. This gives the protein CASSTVGGAGYGYTF.

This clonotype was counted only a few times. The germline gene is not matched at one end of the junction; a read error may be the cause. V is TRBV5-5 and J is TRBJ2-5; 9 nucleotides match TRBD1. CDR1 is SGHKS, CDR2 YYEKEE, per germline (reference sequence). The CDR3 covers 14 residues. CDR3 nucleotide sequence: TGTACCAGCAGGGCAACAGGGGGCGGTGGGACCCAGTACTTC. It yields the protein CTSRATGGGGTQYF.

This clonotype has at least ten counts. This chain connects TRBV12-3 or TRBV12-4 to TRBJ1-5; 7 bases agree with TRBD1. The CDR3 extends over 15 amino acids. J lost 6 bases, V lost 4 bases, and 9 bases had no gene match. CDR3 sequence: CASSYQGGWGQPQHF. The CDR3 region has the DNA TGTGCCAGCAGTTATCAGGGGGGCTGGGGTCAGCCCCAGCATTTT.